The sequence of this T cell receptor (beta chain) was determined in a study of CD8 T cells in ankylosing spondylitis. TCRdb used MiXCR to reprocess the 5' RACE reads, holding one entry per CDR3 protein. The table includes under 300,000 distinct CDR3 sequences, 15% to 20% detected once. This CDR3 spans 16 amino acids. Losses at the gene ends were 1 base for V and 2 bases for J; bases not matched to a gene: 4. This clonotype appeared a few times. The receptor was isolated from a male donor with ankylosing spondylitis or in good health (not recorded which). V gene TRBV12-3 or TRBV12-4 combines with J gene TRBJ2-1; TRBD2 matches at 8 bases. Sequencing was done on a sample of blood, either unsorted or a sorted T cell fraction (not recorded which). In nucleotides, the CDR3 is TGTGCCAGCAGTTTAGGGTTGGGACTAGCCTACAATGAGCAGTTCTTC. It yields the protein CASSLGLGLAYNEQFF.